This T cell receptor (beta chain) was sequenced during a study of CD8 T cells in ankylosing spondylitis. Whole-study findings and limits: Those disease-linked clones were CD8+; they were also relatively rare in peripheral blood. The study looked at matched synovial fluid samples from ankylosing spondylitis patients. Disease-linked clones were reported to be significantly enriched there. Ankylosing spondylitis blood appeared to carry a characteristic TCR beta motif of roughly eight highly homologous variants.

With regard to this clonotype: Its antigen is not identified.

This CDR3 spans 15 amino acids. The V end lost 5 bases, the J end lost 9 bases, and 20 bases lay between the germline ends. CDR1 and CDR2 from the germline V gene are SEHNR and FQNEAQ (reference sequence). Molecular-barcoded quantitative 5'-RACE produced these TCR beta libraries. Each CDR3 protein is one row after TCRdb ran MiXCR on the 5' RACE reads. The table records 200,000 to 250,000 distinct CDR3 sequences, about 11% of them present only once. This chain joins TRBV7-9 and TRBJ2-1, with D uncertain. The origin of this receptor is a male donor with ankylosing spondylitis or in good health (not recorded which). Sequencing used blood, either unsorted or a sorted T cell fraction (not recorded which). The DNA of the CDR3 is TGTGCCAGCAGCCCTCCAGTTTATAACGTGGGTGAGCAGTTCTTC. This sequence encodes CASSPPVYNVGEQFF.